Listed here are 8 T cell receptor beta chains from one sample, sequenced in a study of OX40 agonist ivuxolimab in advanced cancers. Sequencing was performed with immunoSEQ multiplex PCR; in TCRdb, only in-frame clones are kept and a portion is missing. Here the sample spans tens of thousands of clones, roughly 90% being singletons. The material was CD4+ or CD8+ T cells sorted from blood, obtained in a trial of the OX40 agonist ivuxolimab. These receptor sequences come from an adult with an advanced solid tumor such as melanoma, head and neck, liver or kidney cancer.

This clone was counted a few times. V is TRBV13 and J is TRBJ1-6; possible D gene TRBD1, 5 bases. There are 13 residues in the CDR3. The V end lost 5 bases, the J end lost 11 bases, and 13 bases lay between the germline ends. Germline V lookup: CDR1 PRHDT, CDR2 FYEKMQ (reference sequence). For the CDR3, the DNA is TGTGCCAGCAGCCAAGGGGTCGTAACACCCCTCCACTTT. Its translation is CASSQGVVTPLHF.

The chain combines TRBV7-9 with TRBJ2-6, with unresolved D. CDR3 length: 16 residues. Germline V gives CDR1 SEHNR, CDR2 FQNEAQ (reference sequence). The ends were cut back, 3 bases at V and 4 bases at J, with 13 bases in the middle. The CDR3 is CASSFIGEMGANVLTF. The CDR3 bases are TGTGCCAGCAGCTTCATAGGTGAAATGGGGGCCAACGTCCTGACTTTC.

This clone showed up just a few times. The chain combines TRBV6-5 with TRBJ1-2; D gene uncertain. Trimming stripped 6 bases from V and 2 bases from J, with 10 bases between. In germline, CDR1 is MNHEY, CDR2 SVGAGI. The length of the CDR3 is 13 residues. The CDR3 spells CASRTGMNYGYTF. Here the CDR3 DNA reads TGTGCCAGCAGAACGGGAATGAACTATGGCTACACCTTC.

This chain connects TRBV27 to TRBJ2-1, with D unresolved. CDR1 and CDR2 (germline): MNHEY, SMNVEV (reference sequence). Trimming shortened V by 11 bases and J by 6 bases, and 11 bases separated the two germline ends. This CDR3 is built from 11 residues. This CDR3 is CAGRKTNEQFF. Here the CDR3 DNA reads TGTGCCGGAAGGAAGACCAATGAGCAGTTCTTC.

This CDR3 reads CASSQSPGLAGAQETQYF. The CDR3, as DNA: TGCGCCAGCAGCCAATCCCCGGGACTAGCGGGGGCCCAAGAGACCCAGTACTTC. The chain is built from TRBV4-3 and TRBJ2-5, with 14 bases fitting TRBD2. The CDR3 is made up of 18 amino acids. The V gene end was trimmed by 2 bases and the J gene end by 1 base; junction bases not matched to a gene: 6. The germline V gene encodes CDR1 LGHNA and CDR2 YSLEER.

This clone was found a few times. The rearrangement links TRBV7-9 to TRBJ1-1; D gene unclear. The CDR3 sequence is 12 residues long. Germline lookup yields CDR1 SEHNR and CDR2 FQNEAQ (reference sequence). The V and J ends lost 5 bases and 2 bases respectively, with 6 bases between them. Here the CDR3 reads CASSPTNTEAFF. The CDR3 DNA reads as TGTGCCAGCAGCCCGACAAACACTGAAGCTTTCTTT.

The genes are TRBV28 and TRBJ1-1; D not certain. The CDR3 loop spans 11 amino acids. The germline CDR1 and CDR2 sequences are MDHEN and SYDVKM. The germline V and J ends were trimmed by 5 bases and 6 bases, with 7 bases remaining between them. CDR3 sequence reads: CASSEASEAFF. The CDR3 region has the DNA TGTGCCAGCAGTGAGGCTTCTGAAGCTTTCTTT.

The chain employs TRBV28 and TRBJ1-4; 10 bases line up with TRBD1. Germline V gene data show CDR1 as MDHEN and CDR2 as SYDVKM. V trimming: 4 bases; J trimming: 7 bases; junction bases outside the gene matches: 6. The CDR3 is 15 amino acids. CDR3 DNA: TGTGCCAGCAGTTCGACAGGGGGCTTCGGTGAAAAACTGTTTTTT. Protein: CASSSTGGFGEKLFF.